The entry below describes one TCR beta chain. These data belong to a study of shared T cell receptors in the human thymus. This CDR3 is built from 14 residues. V lost 6 bases and J lost 10, with 22 bases in between. Germline loops: CDR1 SQVTM, CDR2 ANQGSEA. The table came from immunoSEQ multiplex PCR; TCRdb's copy has only in-frame clones and leaves some out. The table records around 67,000 clones, about 95% of them present only once. The clonotype originates from a human donor. The sample taken for sequencing was thymocytes. The chain links TRBV29-1 to TRBJ2-1, with D unresolved. The CDR3 DNA is TGCAGCGTCTCACTATCTCCGCTTCTTGGGGAGCAGTTCTTC. It encodes CSVSLSPLLGEQFF.